Shown below are 16 T cell receptor beta chains from a single sample sequenced in a study of identical twins. In TCRdb, the 5' RACE reads were re-called with MiXCR into one record per CDR3 protein. The table includes fewer than 250,000 distinct CDR3 sequences, roughly 7% detected once. Another study also made use of these data, one on yellow fever vaccine responses in identical twins.

Input material: memory (CD45RO+) T cells sorted from blood. These TCRs come from a woman younger than 35 in good health.

The V gene is TRBV29-1, the J gene TRBJ2-5; 9 nucleotides line up with TRBD1. Germline assignment: CDR1 SQVTM and CDR2 ANQGSEA. After removal of 4 bases from V and 5 bases from J, the junction contained 11 bases not matched to a gene. The CDR3 contains 15 residues. The CDR3: CSVAIPQGARETQYF. For the CDR3, the DNA is TGCAGCGTTGCCATCCCACAGGGGGCGCGGGAGACCCAGTACTTC.

V usage is TRBV7-3 and J usage is TRBJ2-1; 13 nucleotides align to TRBD2. Germline values: CDR1 SGHTA, CDR2 FQGTGA. The V segment lost 4 bases and the J segment 7 bases; nucleotides outside the gene matches: 7. CDR3 size: 16 residues. CDR3 sequence (DNA): TGTGCCAGCAGCTCAGGACTAGCGGGAGTTAATAATGAGCAGTTCTTC. Amino acids: CASSSGLAGVNNEQFF.

This clonotype was recorded at least ten times. This chain links TRBV27 with TRBJ1-1; D remains ambiguous. Germline V lookup: CDR1 MNHEY, CDR2 SMNVEV (reference sequence). Deletions cut 5 bases from V and 1 base from J, with 5 bases between. The CDR3 contains 12 residues. The CDR3 coding sequence is TGTGCCAGCAGTGACCGGAACACTGAAGCTTTCTTT. This codes for CASSDRNTEAFF.

The chain carries TRBV21-1 and TRBJ2-7; the table's D gene call, TRBD2, was not cross checked with the DNA. TRBV21-1 is flagged as a pseudogene. CDR3 length equals 18 residues. CDR3 region: CASSKGRGLAGGFYEQYF. In DNA, the CDR3 is TGTGCCAGCAGCAAAGGCCGGGGGCTAGCGGGAGGATTCTACGAGCAGTACTTC.

This clonotype was counted only a few times. This sequence joins TRBV7-8 and TRBJ2-7; 8 bases fit TRBD1. The CDR3 covers 15 residues. The junction had 10 bases not matched to a gene; V was cut back by 5 bases and J by 4 bases. Germline loops: CDR1 SGHVS, CDR2 FQNEAQ. The CDR3 protein is CASSLRGQVRYEQYV. Here the CDR3 DNA reads TGTGCCAGCAGCCTTAGGGGACAGGTGAGATACGAGCAGTACGTC.

This clonotype has more than one count but fewer than ten. This sequence joins TRBV20-1 and TRBJ2-3, with 16 bases identical to TRBD2. With 5 bases clipped from V and 6 bases from J, the junction kept 8 bases outside the gene matches. The CDR3 runs 16 residues. CDR1 and CDR2 from the germline V gene are DFQATT and SNEGSKA (reference sequence). The CDR3 bases are TGCAGTGCTCCGGGACTAGCGGGAGGGACTGGGGATACGCAGTATTTT. Its translation is CSAPGLAGGTGDTQYF.

This clonotype has just one count. The rearrangement joins TRBV15 to TRBJ1-1, with D hard to call. CDR3 length: 13 amino acids. Germline CDR1 reads LNHNV; CDR2 reads YYDKDF (reference sequence). V dropped 0 bases and J dropped 7 bases, with 9 bases sitting between them. CDR3 in DNA: TGTGCCACCAGCAGAGATCAGCGGCGTGAAGCTTTCTTT. Translating gives CATSRDQRREAFF.

This clonotype was counted many times. V gene TRBV4-1 combines with J gene TRBJ1-1, with a possible D match to TRBD1 (6 bases). The V end lost 4 bases, the J end lost 1 base, and 13 bases lay between the germline ends. The germline V gene encodes CDR1 MGHRA and CDR2 YSYEKL. The CDR3 has 15 residues. The CDR3 region has the DNA TGCGCCAGCAGCCGACAGGAGTCATCGAACACTGAAGCTTTCTTT. It encodes CASSRQESSNTEAFF.

The rearrangement uses TRBV9 and TRBJ1-6, with D uncertain. CDR1 is SGDLS, CDR2 YYNGEE, per germline. Deletions cut 0 bases from V and 7 bases from J, with 11 bases between. The CDR3 loop spans 15 amino acids. The CDR3 is CASSVGPEANSPLHF. CDR3 sequence (DNA): TGTGCCAGCAGCGTAGGACCGGAGGCCAATTCACCCCTCCACTTT.

Ten or more counts support this clonotype. The gene calls are TRBV2 and TRBJ1-2; 9 bases align to TRBD1. V gave up 8 bases and J gave up 4 bases; unmatched junction bases: 8. CDR1 is SNHLY and CDR2 is FYNNEI in the germline V gene. The CDR3 spans 14 residues. CDR3 sequence reads: CASVGAGQGYGYTF. CDR3 nucleotides: TGTGCCAGCGTAGGAGCGGGACAGGGCTATGGCTACACCTTC. Using reference TRBV2 and TRBJ1-2 for the parts outside the CDR3, the full variable domain is EPEVTQTPSHQVTQMGQEVILRCVPISNHLYFYWYRQILGQKVEFLVSFYNNEISEKSEIFDDQFSVERPDGSNFTLKIRSTKLEDSAMYFCASVGAGQGYGYTFGSGTRLTVV.

In its sample, this clonotype was seen a few times. This chain joins TRBV6-1 and TRBJ2-3; 10 nucleotides line up with TRBD2. The J segment lost 0 bases and the V segment lost 6 bases, leaving 9 bases of the junction unmatched. The CDR3 length is 17 residues. CDR1 MNHNS and CDR2 SASEGT come from the germline V gene. The CDR3 sequence: CASRDIAGGFSTDTQYF. The CDR3, as DNA: TGTGCCAGCAGGGATATAGCGGGAGGATTTAGCACAGATACGCAGTATTTT.

This CDR3 reads CASSPTGGASYEQYF. As DNA, the CDR3 is TGCGCCAGCAGTCCGACAGGGGGCGCGTCCTACGAGCAGTACTTC. The chain is built from TRBV4-1 and TRBJ2-7; the match to TRBD1 covers 10 bases. CDR1 is MGHRA, CDR2 YSYEKL, per germline. V lost 6 bases, J lost 1 base, and 6 bases stayed unmatched. The CDR3 spans 15 residues.

This clonotype occurred a few times. The CDR3 nucleotides are TGCGCCAGCAGCTTGGGCCGGGAGGGGTTGGGTGAGCAGTTCTTC. Its protein is CASSLGREGLGEQFF. This sequence joins TRBV5-1 and TRBJ2-1; TRBD2 matches 8 bases. Germline trimming cut 0 bases from V and 9 bases from J; bases unmatched to any gene: 8. The CDR3 loop spans 15 amino acids. Germline V gives CDR1 SGHRS, CDR2 YFSETQ.

This clonotype has only a few counts. The chain employs TRBV20-1 and TRBJ1-1; TRBD1 matches at 8 bases. V was pared by 2 bases and J by 0 bases, with 11 bases of the junction left unmatched. This CDR3 has 17 residues. Germline CDR1 and CDR2: DFQATT and SNEGSKA (reference sequence). The CDR3 DNA sequence: TGCAGTGCTAGAAATCCGGGACAGGTTTCTATGAACACTGAAGCTTTCTTT. Protein: CSARNPGQVSMNTEAFF.

The V and J genes are TRBV6-1 and TRBJ2-1; TRBD2 matches 7 bases. The length of the CDR3 is 13 residues. The V gene end was trimmed by 7 bases and the J gene end by 10 bases; junction bases not matched to a gene: 10. Per the germline V gene, CDR1 is MNHNS and CDR2 is SASEGT. DNA of the CDR3: TGTGCCAGCACCACCCGGGGGGTATCGGAGCAGTTCTTC. Its protein product is CASTTRGVSEQFF.

A word on this clonotype: A single base separates this from a much larger clone, so it may be a read error. The chain is built from TRBV10-3 and TRBJ1-2, with unresolved D. This CDR3 has 13 residues. V dropped 6 bases and J dropped 4 bases, with 12 bases sitting between them. Germline V CDR1 and CDR2: ENHRY, SYGVKD. The CDR3 nucleotides are TGTGCCATCAGCGACGGGGTAGTCTATGGCTACACCTTC. Protein product: CAISDGVVYGYTF.